The rows below give T cell receptor beta chains drawn from one sample of a study of technical replicates of blood from several donors. Measured with immunoSEQ multiplex PCR; TCRdb has only the in-frame clones, and not every one. The table has some 94,000 clones, 90% to 97% seen once. Sample: T cells isolated from PBMCs. The source is a human donor in good health. CDR3s include the opening cysteine and the closing phenylalanine or tryptophan. The order of the fields is J gene, D gene, clone size, V gene, CDR3 DNA, CDR3 protein. A D gene is named only where the DNA matches it firmly. Clone size is stated in some rows and not others, as once, few, many or a class when expanded.

j_gene: TRBJ1-2
d_gene: TRBD1
abundance: .
v_gene: TRBV6-5
CDR3nt: TGTGCCAGCAGTCAATACAGGGGTGATGGCTACACCTTC
CDR3aa: CASSQYRGDGYTF

j_gene: TRBJ1-3
d_gene: .
abundance: .
v_gene: TRBV19
CDR3nt: TGTGCCAGTAGTATAGGTTTCAGAAGATTCTCTGGAAACACCATATATTTT
CDR3aa: CASSIGFRRFSGNTIYF

j_gene: TRBJ2-7
d_gene: TRBD2
abundance: .
v_gene: TRBV2
CDR3nt: TGTGCCGGTACTAGCGGGAGCTACGAGCAGTACTTC
CDR3aa: CAGTSGSYEQYF

j_gene: TRBJ2-1
d_gene: TRBD2
abundance: .
v_gene: TRBV19
CDR3nt: TGTGCCAGTAGTTTTAGGACTAGCGGGTCCTACAATGAGCAGTTCTTC
CDR3aa: CASSFRTSGSYNEQFF

j_gene: TRBJ1-2
d_gene: .
abundance: .
v_gene: TRBV7-9
CDR3nt: TGTTCCGGGGAAGGCTACACCTTC
CDR3aa: CSGEGYTF

j_gene: TRBJ2-7
d_gene: TRBD2
abundance: .
v_gene: TRBV5-1
CDR3nt: TGCGCCAGCAGCTTGGAACTAGCGGGGACCTACGAGCAGTACTTC
CDR3aa: CASSLELAGTYEQYF

j_gene: TRBJ1-1
d_gene: TRBD1
abundance: .
v_gene: TRBV10-3
CDR3nt: TGTGCCATCATAACCCACAGGGGGAACACTGAAGCTTTCTTT
CDR3aa: CAIITHRGNTEAFF

j_gene: TRBJ1-1
d_gene: .
abundance: once
v_gene: TRBV27
CDR3nt: TGTGCCAGCAGTTTATACTCTTGGGGGGAGACGGCGGACACTGAAGCTTTCTTT
CDR3aa: CASSLYSWGETADTEAFF

j_gene: TRBJ2-3
d_gene: TRBD2
abundance: .
v_gene: TRBV28
CDR3nt: TGTGCCAGCAGTTTATCTAGCGGGAGGACAGATACGCAGTATTTT
CDR3aa: CASSLSSGRTDTQYF

j_gene: TRBJ2-5
d_gene: .
abundance: .
v_gene: TRBV27
CDR3nt: TGTGCCAGCAGTCCGAACAGGGAGACCCAGTACTTC
CDR3aa: CASSPNRETQYF

j_gene: TRBJ1-2
d_gene: .
abundance: few
v_gene: TRBV2
CDR3nt: TGTGCCAGCAGTGAAAATTTAGCCGACTACACCTTC
CDR3aa: CASSENLADYTF

j_gene: TRBJ2-1
d_gene: .
abundance: .
v_gene: TRBV6-1
CDR3nt: TGTGCCAGCAGTGAATTGGGGGCCAGCGAGTTCTTC
CDR3aa: CASSELGASEFF

j_gene: TRBJ2-3
d_gene: TRBD2
abundance: .
v_gene: TRBV15
CDR3nt: TGTGCCACCAGCAGACTACTAGCGGGAATAGATACGCAGTATTTT
CDR3aa: CATSRLLAGIDTQYF

j_gene: TRBJ1-2
d_gene: TRBD1
abundance: .
v_gene: TRBV4-1
CDR3nt: TGCGCCAGCAGCCAAGGAACGATGGACAGGTATGGCTACACCTTC
CDR3aa: CASSQGTMDRYGYTF

j_gene: TRBJ2-1
d_gene: TRBD2
abundance: .
v_gene: TRBV28
CDR3nt: TGTGCCAGCATTCCCATAACTAGCGGAGCTTACAATGAGCAGTTCTTC
CDR3aa: CASIPITSGAYNEQFF

j_gene: TRBJ2-7
d_gene: TRBD2
abundance: .
v_gene: TRBV27
CDR3nt: TGTGCCAGCAGTTTATCGTTTGCGGGAGGGCCTGGGGAGTTGGGCGAGCAGTACTTC
CDR3aa: CASSLSFAGGPGELGEQYF

j_gene: TRBJ2-2
d_gene: TRBD1
abundance: .
v_gene: TRBV19
CDR3nt: TGTGCCAGTAGTACCTTAGGGACAGCTGGTGGCACCGGGGAGCTGTTTTTT
CDR3aa: CASSTLGTAGGTGELFF

j_gene: TRBJ2-2
d_gene: .
abundance: .
v_gene: TRBV10-2
CDR3nt: TGCGCCAGCAGGGTAGCGGAATGGAACACCGGGGAGCTGTTTTTT
CDR3aa: CASRVAEWNTGELFF

j_gene: TRBJ2-3
d_gene: .
abundance: .
v_gene: TRBV10-1
CDR3nt: TGCGCCAGCAAGGAAACAGGGATAGATACGCAGTATTTT
CDR3aa: CASKETGIDTQYF

j_gene: TRBJ2-7
d_gene: TRBD2
abundance: .
v_gene: TRBV6-5
CDR3nt: TGTGCCAGCAGTCGACTAGCGGGAGCCTACGAGCAGTACTTC
CDR3aa: CASSRLAGAYEQYF

j_gene: TRBJ2-3
d_gene: .
abundance: once
v_gene: TRBV9
CDR3nt: TGTGCCAGCAGCGTTCCGGGACAGTATTTT
CDR3aa: CASSVPGQYF

j_gene: TRBJ2-7
d_gene: TRBD2
abundance: .
v_gene: TRBV29-1
CDR3nt: TGCAGCGTTGCTATTAGCGGGAGCAACGAGCAGTACTTC
CDR3aa: CSVAISGSNEQYF

j_gene: TRBJ2-1
d_gene: TRBD1
abundance: .
v_gene: TRBV28
CDR3nt: TGTGCCAGCAACATCGGGACAGGGAGCTCCTACAATGAGCAGTTCTTC
CDR3aa: CASNIGTGSSYNEQFF

j_gene: TRBJ1-2
d_gene: TRBD1
abundance: .
v_gene: TRBV19
CDR3nt: TGTGCCAGTAGTATAGACGGACAGGGGGGGGGCTACACCTTC
CDR3aa: CASSIDGQGGGYTF

j_gene: TRBJ1-5
d_gene: .
abundance: .
v_gene: TRBV7-2
CDR3nt: TGTGCCAGCAGCTTACGATCAATGACATTTATTGCCGACCAGCCCCAGCATTTT
CDR3aa: CASSLRSMTFIADQPQHF

j_gene: TRBJ1-3
d_gene: .
abundance: .
v_gene: TRBV30
CDR3nt: TGTGCCTGGAGTTCGGGATTATCTGGAAACACCATATATTTT
CDR3aa: CAWSSGLSGNTIYF

j_gene: TRBJ2-5
d_gene: .
abundance: .
v_gene: TRBV7-9
CDR3nt: TGTGCCAGCATAACGGAAGAGACCCAGTACTTC
CDR3aa: CASITEETQYF

j_gene: TRBJ2-3
d_gene: TRBD2
abundance: .
v_gene: TRBV4-1
CDR3nt: TGCGCCAGCAGCCATCCTCTAGCGGGAGCCACAGATACGCAGTATTTT
CDR3aa: CASSHPLAGATDTQYF

j_gene: TRBJ1-2
d_gene: .
abundance: .
v_gene: TRBV5-1
CDR3nt: TGCGCCAGCAGCTTGGTGTCCCAGGGCTATGGCTACACCTTC
CDR3aa: CASSLVSQGYGYTF

j_gene: TRBJ2-1
d_gene: TRBD2
abundance: .
v_gene: TRBV27
CDR3nt: TGTGCCAGCAGACCCGGACTAGCGGGAGGGTTTGGATCCTACAATGAGCAGTTCTTC
CDR3aa: CASRPGLAGGFGSYNEQFF

j_gene: TRBJ2-4
d_gene: .
abundance: .
v_gene: TRBV5-6
CDR3nt: TGTGCCAGCAGCTTTCGGGAATCCAAAAACATTCAGTACTTC
CDR3aa: CASSFRESKNIQYF

j_gene: TRBJ2-6
d_gene: .
abundance: .
v_gene: TRBV15
CDR3nt: TGTGCCACCAGCAGAGGACTCGTCACCTCTGGGGCCAACGTCCTGACTTTC
CDR3aa: CATSRGLVTSGANVLTF

j_gene: TRBJ2-1
d_gene: TRBD2
abundance: .
v_gene: TRBV7-3
CDR3nt: TGTGCCAGCAGCTTAGCGGGAGGCTACAATGAGCAGTTCTTC
CDR3aa: CASSLAGGYNEQFF

j_gene: TRBJ1-2
d_gene: .
abundance: .
v_gene: TRBV2
CDR3nt: TGTGCCAGCGTGGGGCAGGGGCTAGGTGGCTATGGCTACACCTTC
CDR3aa: CASVGQGLGGYGYTF

j_gene: TRBJ2-3
d_gene: .
abundance: .
v_gene: TRBV4-2
CDR3nt: TGTGCCAGCAGCCAAGATCTTTTCCTTGAGCGGGCCGCGACAGATACGCAGTATTTT
CDR3aa: CASSQDLFLERAATDTQYF

j_gene: TRBJ2-7
d_gene: .
abundance: .
v_gene: TRBV7-6
CDR3nt: TGTGCCAGCAGCTTAGTCTTGGAGTCCTACGAGCAGTACTTC
CDR3aa: CASSLVLESYEQYF

j_gene: TRBJ2-1
d_gene: .
abundance: .
v_gene: TRBV7-9
CDR3nt: TGTGCCAGCAGCTTAGACCGGGACACCGGGTTCTTC
CDR3aa: CASSLDRDTGFF

j_gene: TRBJ1-3
d_gene: TRBD1
abundance: once
v_gene: TRBV6-5
CDR3nt: TGTGCCAGCCGAGAGGGGGCGCCTGGAAACACCATATATTTT
CDR3aa: CASREGAPGNTIYF

j_gene: TRBJ2-1
d_gene: TRBD2
abundance: .
v_gene: TRBV19
CDR3nt: TGTGCCAGTAGGTATACTAGCGGGAGAGAAGATGAGCAGTTCTTC
CDR3aa: CASRYTSGREDEQFF

j_gene: TRBJ1-1
d_gene: .
abundance: once
v_gene: TRBV28
CDR3nt: TGTGCCAGCAGTCTCCCGACTGAGATGAACACTGAAGCTTTCTTT
CDR3aa: CASSLPTEMNTEAFF

j_gene: TRBJ2-4
d_gene: .
abundance: .
v_gene: TRBV18
CDR3nt: TGTGCCAGCTCACCTACCAGGGCGGAGAACATTCAGTACTTC
CDR3aa: CASSPTRAENIQYF

j_gene: TRBJ2-5
d_gene: TRBD2
abundance: .
v_gene: TRBV5-1
CDR3nt: TGCGCCAGCAGGGGACTAGCGGGCGGGGAGACCCAGTACTTC
CDR3aa: CASRGLAGGETQYF